These 30 T cell receptor beta chains came from one sample sequenced in a study of OX40 agonist ivuxolimab in advanced cancers. This table comes from immunoSEQ multiplex PCR, and its TCRdb copy is limited to in-frame clones, with some not included. The table has roughly 40,000 clones, 90% to 95% seen once. The material sequenced was CD4+ or CD8+ T cells sorted from blood, taken in a trial of the OX40 agonist ivuxolimab. These receptors originate from an adult with an advanced solid tumor such as melanoma, head and neck, liver or kidney cancer.

This rearrangement joins TRBV4-3 to TRBJ2-2, with D hard to call. The CDR3 contains 15 residues. Germline V gives CDR1 LGHNA, CDR2 YSLEER. The DNA of the CDR3 is TGCGCTACCTCCCGCGACTCGATTGTCACCGGGGAGCTGTTTTTT. Encoded protein: CATSRDSIVTGELFF.

The V and J genes are TRBV29-1 and TRBJ2-7, with 8 bases identical to TRBD2. Trimming removed 4 bases from V and 2 bases from J; junction bases left unmatched: 7. The germline CDR1 and CDR2 sequences are SQVTM and ANQGSEA. This CDR3 spans 14 amino acids. The CDR3, as DNA: TGCAGCGTTGGACTAGCGCAATTCACCTACGAGCAGTACTTC. Translating it yields CSVGLAQFTYEQYF.

The chain couples TRBV5-4 to TRBJ2-7; D is possibly TRBD1 (5 bases). CDR1 is SGHNT, CDR2 YYREEE, per germline (reference sequence). The CDR3 has 15 amino acids. The germline V and J ends were trimmed by 2 bases and 7 bases, with 19 bases remaining between them. CDR3 loop: CASSFWAGQPWEQYF. The CDR3 bases are TGTGCCAGCAGCTTTTGGGCAGGGCAGCCGTGGGAGCAGTACTTC.

The chain joins TRBV5-6 to TRBJ2-3; D might be TRBD2 (6 bases). CDR3 length equals 16 residues. Trimming cost V 4 bases and J 2 bases, with 17 bases left between them. Germline lookup yields CDR1 SGHDT and CDR2 YYEEEE. CDR3: CASSPPPGDPTDTQYF. CDR3 in DNA: TGTGCCAGCAGCCCACCTCCGGGAGACCCCACAGATACGCAGTATTTT.

The V call is TRBV6-5, the J call TRBJ2-7; D may be TRBD2 (5 bases). V lost 5 bases and J 5 bases, leaving 16 bases between the germline ends. This CDR3 is 14 amino acids long. Germline CDR1 and CDR2: MNHEY and SVGAGI. CDR3 amino acids: CASSNGRETDEQYF. The CDR3 DNA sequence: TGTGCCAGCAGTAACGGTAGGGAGACGGACGAGCAGTACTTC.

The chain is built from TRBV19 and TRBJ2-3, with 7 bases aligning to TRBD1. V was pared by 5 bases and J by 8 bases, with 7 bases of the junction left unmatched. In germline, CDR1 is LNHDA, CDR2 SQIVND (reference sequence). The CDR3 runs to 13 residues. The CDR3 DNA reads TGTGCCAGTAGTCGGACAGCAGGGGGTACGCAGTATTTT. Protein product: CASSRTAGGTQYF.

V is TRBV6-5 and J is TRBJ2-2; TRBD1 is a possible D gene (6 bases). This CDR3 comprises 16 residues. The V gene lost 2 bases and the J gene lost 5 bases, with 15 bases spanning the gap. Germline V lookup: CDR1 MNHEY, CDR2 SVGAGI. In nucleotides, the CDR3 is TGTGCCAGCAGTTACACGGGACAAGGCAAAACCGGGGAGCTGTTTTTT. As protein: CASSYTGQGKTGELFF.

The chain uses TRBV19 and TRBJ1-1; D not resolved. The CDR3 extends over 13 amino acids. The germline CDR1 and CDR2 sequences are LNHDA and SQIVND (reference sequence). V lost 5 bases and J 6 bases, leaving 13 bases between the germline ends. The DNA of the CDR3 is TGTGCCAGTAGTTACACCCTGGGGTCTGAAGCTTTCTTT. This codes for CASSYTLGSEAFF. Combining the CDR3 with reference TRBV19 and TRBJ1-1 gives the whole variable domain DGGITQSPKYLFRKEGQNVTLSCEQNLNHDAMYWYRQDPGQGLRLIYYSQIVNDFQKGDIAEGYSVSREKKESFPLTVTSAQKNPTAFYLCASSYTLGSEAFFGQGTRLTVV.

V usage is TRBV9 and J usage is TRBJ2-5; D is possibly TRBD1 or TRBD2 (6 bases each). This CDR3 has 15 amino acids. Trimming left V 2 bases short and J 5 bases short, with 16 bases between. Germline lookup yields CDR1 SGDLS and CDR2 YYNGEE. The CDR3 DNA follows: TGTGCCAGCAGCGTTTGGGGCAGGGGAGGCGAGACCCAGTACTTC. Amino acids: CASSVWGRGGETQYF.

The rearrangement uses TRBV9 and TRBJ2-7; 13 positions agree with TRBD2. The V gene's germline CDR1 is SGDLS and CDR2 YYNGEE. CDR3 length: 14 amino acids. V gave up 3 bases and J gave up 6 bases; unmatched junction bases: 3. The CDR3 loop is CASSGGTSGVEQYF. DNA of the CDR3: TGTGCCAGCAGCGGGGGGACTAGCGGGGTCGAGCAGTACTTC.

The chain links TRBV4-3 to TRBJ2-7; TRBD2 matches 7 bases. J was trimmed by 4 bases and V by 0 bases; bases with no gene match: 12. CDR1 and CDR2 (germline): LGHNA, YSLEER. The length of the CDR3 is 17 residues. The CDR3 region has the DNA TGCGCCAGCAGCCAAGACCGTATACGGGAGGTTTTGTACGAGCAGTACTTC. Its translation is CASSQDRIREVLYEQYF.

The chain carries TRBV6-1 and TRBJ1-4, with D unclear. The germline V gene encodes CDR1 MNHNS and CDR2 SASEGT. V lost 0 bases, J lost 10 bases, and 15 bases lay in between. The CDR3 runs to 15 residues. CDR3 in amino acids: CASSEAEGSIGKLFF. CDR3 nucleotides: TGTGCCAGCAGTGAAGCCGAGGGAAGCATAGGAAAACTGTTTTTT.

As for this clone: At the DNA level, this CDR3 is encoded by other sequences in the same sample as well. The chain couples TRBV29-1 to TRBJ2-2; D is unresolved. Germline CDR1 is SQVTM and CDR2 is ANQGSEA. V was clipped by 4 bases and J by 3 bases, with 3 bases between them. CDR3 length equals 11 residues. CDR3 sequence reads: CSVVYTGELFF. CDR3 DNA sequence: TGCAGCGTTGTGTACACCGGGGAGCTGTTTTTT.

This clone was picked up one time. V and J are TRBV9 and TRBJ1-2, with 7 bases lining up with TRBD1. Per the germline V gene, CDR1 is SGDLS and CDR2 is YYNGEE. J was trimmed by 4 bases and V by 3 bases; bases with no gene match: 9. The CDR3 is 15 residues long. Written as DNA, the CDR3 is TGTGCCAGCAGCGCCGGGACAGAATTTCCCTATGGCTACACCTTC. As protein: CASSAGTEFPYGYTF.

The chain carries TRBV27 and TRBJ1-4, with a weak D call TRBD1 (5 bases). CDR3 length equals 13 residues. Germline loops: CDR1 MNHEY, CDR2 SMNVEV (reference sequence). V dropped 10 bases and J dropped 5 bases, with 14 bases sitting between them. The CDR3 sequence is CATKGTFNEKLFF. The CDR3 DNA reads TGTGCCACCAAGGGGACGTTCAATGAAAAACTGTTTTTT.

CDR3 nucleotides: TGTGCCAGCAGTCAAGTCCATCCAGATACGCAGTATTTT. Protein sequence: CASSQVHPDTQYF. This chain connects TRBV2 to TRBJ2-3; D not certain. Trimming took off 5 bases at V and 4 bases at J, with 10 bases between the two ends. The CDR3 runs to 13 residues. Germline values: CDR1 SNHLY, CDR2 FYNNEI.

V and J are TRBV6-5 and TRBJ1-1; no clear D. This CDR3 region has 14 residues. Deletions cut 4 bases from V and 5 bases from J, with 14 bases between. Germline CDR1 reads MNHEY; CDR2 reads SVGAGI. The CDR3 coding sequence is TGTGCCAGCAGTTCTGAAAGACAAACGACTGAAGCTTTCTTT. This sequence encodes CASSSERQTTEAFF.

V gene TRBV7-3 combines with J gene TRBJ2-2; TRBD1 agrees at 10 bases. The CDR3 has 17 residues. CDR1 is SGHTA, CDR2 FQGTGA, per germline. J was trimmed by 4 bases and V by 5 bases; bases with no gene match: 10. The CDR3 loop is CASSRYRTGGATGELFF. The CDR3 DNA is TGTGCCAGCAGCCGATACCGGACAGGGGGTGCCACCGGGGAGCTGTTTTTT.

In its sample, this clone was seen once. The V call is TRBV27, the J call TRBJ2-3; 11 bases fit TRBD1. Trimming cost V 4 bases and J 5 bases; bases outside gene matches: 5. The CDR3 is 15 residues long. Germline CDR1 reads MNHEY; CDR2 reads SMNVEV (reference sequence). The CDR3 DNA is TGTGCCAGCAGTTCTCGGACAGGGGGCGAAGATACGCAGTATTTT. Encoded protein: CASSSRTGGEDTQYF.

The chain couples TRBV7-6 to TRBJ2-7, with 11 bases aligning to TRBD2. The trim removed 3 bases at V and 4 bases at J, leaving 14 bases unmatched. Germline-derived CDR1 and CDR2 are SGHVS and FNYEAQ. The CDR3 has 18 amino acids. DNA for the CDR3: TGTGCCAGCAGCTTGGGGGGGGTCCTAGCGGGAGGAAAATACGAGCAGTACTTC. Its protein product is CASSLGGVLAGGKYEQYF.

This chain links TRBV10-1 with TRBJ2-3; a possible D gene is TRBD1 (6 bases). The V end was cut by 6 bases, the J end by 2 bases, with 12 bases between. There are 14 residues in the CDR3. Germline CDR1 reads WNHNN; CDR2 reads SYGVQD (reference sequence). CDR3 in DNA: TGCGCCAGCAGCGTTCAGGGGTTCACAGATACGCAGTATTTT. It encodes CASSVQGFTDTQYF.

This chain joins TRBV10-3 and TRBJ1-5; 10 bases are a match to TRBD1. The CDR3 spans 16 residues. Germline lookup yields CDR1 ENHRY and CDR2 SYGVKD. V lost 10 bases and J lost 4; bases outside the gene matches: 13. Here the CDR3 DNA reads TGTGCCAACGACACCGGGACAGGGGTGTCTAATCAGCCCCAGCATTTT. This sequence encodes CANDTGTGVSNQPQHF.

The chain combines TRBV5-1 with TRBJ1-4; 7 nucleotides align to TRBD1. The CDR3 contains 14 residues. CDR1 and CDR2 (germline): SGHRS, YFSETQ. V dropped 5 bases and J dropped 5; count of bases not matched to a gene: 6. The CDR3 sequence is CASRAEDRNEKLFF. The CDR3 nucleotides read TGCGCCAGCAGGGCCGAGGACAGGAATGAAAAACTGTTTTTT.

This chain connects TRBV11-2 to TRBJ2-5, with 10 bases lining up with TRBD2. V shed 5 bases and J 0 bases; nucleotides not matched to a gene: 3. Germline-derived CDR1 and CDR2 are SGHAT and FQNNGV. The CDR3 extends over 15 amino acids. The CDR3 spells CASSRTSGDQETQYF. Here the CDR3 DNA reads TGTGCCAGCAGCCGAACTAGCGGGGACCAAGAGACCCAGTACTTC.

The chain recombines TRBV7-9 with TRBJ1-3; D might be TRBD1 (5 bases). This CDR3 is 19 amino acids long. V gave up 4 bases and J gave up 1 base, with 23 bases separating them. In germline, CDR1 is SEHNR, CDR2 FQNEAQ (reference sequence). CDR3 DNA sequence: TGTGCCAGCAGCTCATACGACAGTGTTGAGGGGCGATCTGGAAACACCATATATTTT. Translation: CASSSYDSVEGRSGNTIYF.

This chain uses TRBV2 with TRBJ2-5, with 9 positions matching TRBD2. Germline CDR1 is SNHLY and CDR2 is FYNNEI. The CDR3 covers 20 residues. V trimming: 0 bases; J trimming: 5 bases; junction bases outside the gene matches: 19. CDR3 in DNA: TGTGCCAGCAGTGAAGCGGGGAGTAGCGGGAGATGGGGTAGGGGCGAGACCCAGTACTTC. As protein: CASSEAGSSGRWGRGETQYF.

In its sample, this clone was seen once. V gene TRBV7-9 combines with J gene TRBJ2-5, with a possible D match to TRBD1 (6 bases). This CDR3 is 15 amino acids long. With 4 bases removed from V and 2 bases from J, the gap between germline ends came to 14 bases. Germline CDR1 is SEHNR and CDR2 is FQNEAQ (reference sequence). The CDR3 protein is CASSYYRDGQETQYF. CDR3 coding DNA: TGTGCCAGCAGCTATTACAGGGATGGTCAAGAGACCCAGTACTTC. The variable domain in full, completed from reference TRBV7-9 and TRBJ2-5, reads DTGVSQNPRHKITKRGQNVTFRCDPISEHNRLYWYRQTLGQGPEFLTYFQNEAQLEKSRLLSDRFSAERPKGSFSTLEIQRTEQGDSAMYLCASSYYRDGQETQYFGPGTRLLVL.

This sequence joins TRBV9 and TRBJ1-2, with D uncertain. CDR3 length: 13 residues. CDR1 is SGDLS, CDR2 YYNGEE, per germline. The V and J ends lost 6 bases and 9 bases respectively, with 18 bases between them. The CDR3 nucleotides are TGTGCCAGCACCCCAGGCAAGTTTGATAGCTACACCTTC. This encodes CASTPGKFDSYTF. The whole variable domain, filled in from reference TRBV9 and TRBJ1-2, reads DSGVTQTPKHLITATGQRVTLRCSPRSGDLSVYWYQQSLDQGLQFLIQYYNGEERAKGNILERFSAQQFPDLHSELNLSSLELGDSALYFCASTPGKFDSYTFGSGTRLTVV.

The chain is built from TRBV7-8 and TRBJ1-1; D not resolved. This CDR3 spans 13 amino acids. V dropped 3 bases and J dropped 6 bases, with 11 bases sitting between them. From germline, CDR1 is SGHVS and CDR2 FQNEAQ. Here the CDR3 DNA reads TGTGCCAGCAGCTTCGGAAGAAACGCTGAAGCTTTCTTT. Translated, it gives CASSFGRNAEAFF.

J is TRBJ2-5 and V is TRBV25-1, with 7 bases aligning to TRBD2. Germline CDR1 MGHDK, CDR2 SYGVNS. Trimming removed 4 bases from V and 4 bases from J; junction bases left unmatched: 3. CDR3 size: 13 residues. Here the CDR3 reads CASSVGGRETQYF. CDR3 in DNA: TGTGCCAGCAGTGTTGGCGGGAGAGAGACCCAGTACTTC.